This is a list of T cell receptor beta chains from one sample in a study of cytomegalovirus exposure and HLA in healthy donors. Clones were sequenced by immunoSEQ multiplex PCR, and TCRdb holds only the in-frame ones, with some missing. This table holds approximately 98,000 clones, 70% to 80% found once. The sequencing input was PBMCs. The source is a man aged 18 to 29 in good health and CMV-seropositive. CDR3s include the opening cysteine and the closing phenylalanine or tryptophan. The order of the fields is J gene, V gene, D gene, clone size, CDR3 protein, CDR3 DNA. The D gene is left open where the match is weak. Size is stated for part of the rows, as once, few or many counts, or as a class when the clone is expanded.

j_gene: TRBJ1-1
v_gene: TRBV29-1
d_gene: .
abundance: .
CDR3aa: CSVEVLNRETEAFF
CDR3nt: TGCAGCGTTGAAGTCCTGAACAGGGAGACTGAAGCTTTCTTT

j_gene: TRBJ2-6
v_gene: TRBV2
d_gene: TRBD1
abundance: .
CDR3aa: CASTQDRLAGANVLTF
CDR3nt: TGTGCCAGCACACAGGACAGGTTGGCTGGGGCCAACGTCCTGACTTTC

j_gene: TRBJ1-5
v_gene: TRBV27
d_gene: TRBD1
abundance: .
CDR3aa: CASSSTGGMNQPQHF
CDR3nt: TGTGCCAGCAGCTCGACAGGGGGAATGAATCAGCCCCAGCATTTT

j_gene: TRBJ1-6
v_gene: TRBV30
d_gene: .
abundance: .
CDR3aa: CAWSNQGNSPLHF
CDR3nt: TGTGCCTGGAGTAATCAGGGGAATTCACCCCTCCACTTT

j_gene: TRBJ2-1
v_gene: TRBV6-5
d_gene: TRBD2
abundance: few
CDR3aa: CASSYGWTSFANEQFF
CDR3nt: TGTGCCAGCAGTTACGGCTGGACTAGCTTCGCCAATGAGCAGTTCTTC

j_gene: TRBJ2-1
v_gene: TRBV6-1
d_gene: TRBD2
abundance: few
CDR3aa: CASSEGLAIYNEQFF
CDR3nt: TGTGCCAGCAGTGAAGGACTAGCGATATACAATGAGCAGTTCTTC

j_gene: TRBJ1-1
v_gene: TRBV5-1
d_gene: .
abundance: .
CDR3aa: CASSPQPRVNTEAFF
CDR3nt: TGCGCCAGCAGCCCACAACCCAGGGTGAACACTGAAGCTTTCTTT

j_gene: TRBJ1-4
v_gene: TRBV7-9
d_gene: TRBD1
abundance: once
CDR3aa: CSSSRTGPELFF
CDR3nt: TGTTCCAGCAGCCGGACAGGGCCTGAACTGTTTTTT

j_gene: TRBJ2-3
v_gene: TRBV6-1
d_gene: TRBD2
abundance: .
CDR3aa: CASSDLAGGPDTQYF
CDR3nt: TGTGCCAGCAGTGACTTAGCGGGGGGGCCAGATACGCAGTATTTT

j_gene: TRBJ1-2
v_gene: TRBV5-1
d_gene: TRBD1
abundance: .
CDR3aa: CASSLGGTGYGYTF
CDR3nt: TGCGCCAGCAGCTTGGGGGGGACAGGCTATGGCTACACCTTC

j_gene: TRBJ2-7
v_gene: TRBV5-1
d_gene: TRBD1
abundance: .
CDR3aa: CASSRGQGLVEQYF
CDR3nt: TGCGCCAGCAGCCGTGGACAGGGTTTGGTCGAGCAGTACTTC

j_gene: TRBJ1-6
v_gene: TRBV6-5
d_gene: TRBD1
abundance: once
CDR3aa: CASSPRGQGNSPLHF
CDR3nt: TGTGCCAGCTCACCTAGGGGACAGGGGAATTCACCCCTCCACTTT

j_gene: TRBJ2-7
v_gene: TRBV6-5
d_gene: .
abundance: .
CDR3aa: CASSRYRDNEQYF
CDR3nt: TGTGCCAGCAGCCGGTACAGGGACAACGAGCAGTACTTC

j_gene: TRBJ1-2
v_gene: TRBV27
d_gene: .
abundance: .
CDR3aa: CASSSVRGGDYGYTF
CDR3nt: TGTGCCAGCAGTTCGGTGAGGGGGGGGGACTATGGCTACACCTTC

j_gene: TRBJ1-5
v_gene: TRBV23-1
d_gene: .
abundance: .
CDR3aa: CASSQWQGGKGNQPQHF
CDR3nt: TGCGCCAGCAGTCAATGGCAGGGAGGAAAAGGCAATCAGCCCCAGCATTTT

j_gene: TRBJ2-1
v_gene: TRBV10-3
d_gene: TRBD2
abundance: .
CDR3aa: CAISVLAGGRSYNEQFF
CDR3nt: TGTGCCATCAGTGTGCTAGCGGGGGGGCGGTCCTACAATGAGCAGTTCTTC

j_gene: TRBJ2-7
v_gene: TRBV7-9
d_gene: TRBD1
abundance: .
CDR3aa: CASSPSSGQIYEQYF
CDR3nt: TGTGCCAGCAGCCCTAGCTCGGGACAGATCTACGAGCAGTACTTC

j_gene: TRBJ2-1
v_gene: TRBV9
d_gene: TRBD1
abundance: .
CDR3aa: CASSVGTGGNEQFF
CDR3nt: TGTGCCAGCAGCGTGGGGACAGGAGGCAATGAGCAGTTCTTC

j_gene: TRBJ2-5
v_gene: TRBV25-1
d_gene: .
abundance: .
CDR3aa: CASSELFQETQYF
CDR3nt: TGTGCCAGCAGTGAACTGTTCCAAGAGACCCAGTACTTC

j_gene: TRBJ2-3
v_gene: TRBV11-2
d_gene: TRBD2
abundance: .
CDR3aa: CASSSTSGGATYF
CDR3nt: TGTGCCAGCAGCTCGACTAGCGGGGGGGCCACGTATTTT

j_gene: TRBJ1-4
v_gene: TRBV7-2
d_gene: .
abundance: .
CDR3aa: CASSFGGKLFF
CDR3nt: TGTGCCAGCAGCTTCGGGGGAAAACTGTTTTTT

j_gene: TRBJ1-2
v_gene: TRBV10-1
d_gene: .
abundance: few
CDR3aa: CASSESGKGAGYTF
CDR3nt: TGCGCCAGCAGTGAGTCTGGCAAGGGAGCTGGCTACACCTTC

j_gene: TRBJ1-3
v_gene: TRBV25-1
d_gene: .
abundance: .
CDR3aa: CASSDPIRGGNTIYF
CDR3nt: TGTGCCAGCAGTGATCCCATCCGAGGGGGAAACACCATATATTTT

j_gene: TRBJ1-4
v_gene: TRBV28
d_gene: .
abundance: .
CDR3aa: CASSLPGGEVNEKLFF
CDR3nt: TGTGCCAGCAGTTTACCGGGTGGGGAGGTTAATGAAAAACTGTTTTTT

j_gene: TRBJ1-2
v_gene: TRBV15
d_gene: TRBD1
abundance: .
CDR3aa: CATSRDGSGGWYGYTF
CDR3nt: TGTGCCACCAGCAGAGATGGGTCAGGGGGCTGGTATGGCTACACCTTC

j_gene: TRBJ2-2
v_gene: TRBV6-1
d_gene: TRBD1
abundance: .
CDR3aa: CASSTDRVVTGELFF
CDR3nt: TGTGCCAGCAGTACTGACAGGGTGGTCACCGGGGAGCTGTTTTTT

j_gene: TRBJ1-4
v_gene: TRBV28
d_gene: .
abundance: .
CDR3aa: CASRESRGLNEKLFF
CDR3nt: TGTGCCAGCAGGGAGTCGAGGGGACTTAATGAAAAACTGTTTTTT

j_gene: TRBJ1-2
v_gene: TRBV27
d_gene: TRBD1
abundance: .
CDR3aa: CASSSTDRGEGYTF
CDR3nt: TGTGCCAGCAGTTCTACCGACAGGGGAGAGGGCTACACCTTC

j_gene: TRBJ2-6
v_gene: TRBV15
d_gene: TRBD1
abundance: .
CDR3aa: CATSREGGHSSGANVLTF
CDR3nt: TGTGCCACCAGCAGAGAAGGGGGCCACAGCTCTGGGGCCAACGTCCTGACTTTC

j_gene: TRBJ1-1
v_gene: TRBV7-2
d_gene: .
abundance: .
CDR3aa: CASSLAAQGTEAFF
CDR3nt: TGTGCCAGCAGCTTAGCGGCACAGGGCACTGAAGCTTTCTTT

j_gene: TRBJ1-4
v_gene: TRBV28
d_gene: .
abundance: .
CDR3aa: CASSLRVSSGEKLFF
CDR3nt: TGTGCCAGCAGTTTAAGGGTCAGCTCGGGAGAAAAACTGTTTTTT

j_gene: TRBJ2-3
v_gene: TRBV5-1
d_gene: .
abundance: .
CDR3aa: CASSLNRAADTQYF
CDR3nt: TGCGCCAGCAGCTTAAACAGGGCAGCAGATACGCAGTATTTT

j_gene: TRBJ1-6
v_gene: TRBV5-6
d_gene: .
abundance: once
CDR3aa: CASSLGQFDSYNSPLHF
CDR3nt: TGTGCCAGCAGCTTGGGGCAGTTCGACTCCTATAATTCACCCCTCCACTTT

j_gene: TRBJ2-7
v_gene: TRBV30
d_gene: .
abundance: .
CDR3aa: CAWSGVRGDEQYF
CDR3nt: TGTGCCTGGAGTGGTGTCAGGGGGGACGAGCAGTACTTC

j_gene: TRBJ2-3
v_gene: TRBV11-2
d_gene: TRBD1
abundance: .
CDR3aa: CASSSITGKAGTGLYF
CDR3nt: TGTGCCAGCAGCTCCATAACAGGGAAGGCCGGGACAGGGTTGTATTTT

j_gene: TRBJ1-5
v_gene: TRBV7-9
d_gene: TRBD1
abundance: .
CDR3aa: CASSAGQAGNQPQHF
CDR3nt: TGTGCCAGCAGCGCCGGACAGGCCGGAAATCAGCCCCAGCATTTT

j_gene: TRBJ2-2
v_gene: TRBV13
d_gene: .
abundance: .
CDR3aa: CASSFTGLHTGELFF
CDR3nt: TGTGCCAGCAGCTTCACAGGGCTACATACCGGGGAGCTGTTTTTT

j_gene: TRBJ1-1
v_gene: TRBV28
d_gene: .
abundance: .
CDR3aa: CASTVGGEAFF
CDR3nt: TGTGCCAGCACCGTAGGAGGAGAAGCTTTCTTT

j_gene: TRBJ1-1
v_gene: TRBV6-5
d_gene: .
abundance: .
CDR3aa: CASSYSLRSGAFF
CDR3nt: TGTGCCAGCAGTTACTCGCTACGCTCTGGAGCTTTCTTT

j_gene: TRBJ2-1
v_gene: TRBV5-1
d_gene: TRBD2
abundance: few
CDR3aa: CASSLGAGGNNEQFF
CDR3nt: TGCGCCAGCAGCTTGGGGGCCGGGGGGAACAATGAGCAGTTCTTC

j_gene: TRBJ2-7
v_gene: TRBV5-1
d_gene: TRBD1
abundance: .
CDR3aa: CASSLEDRRLYEQYF
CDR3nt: TGCGCCAGCAGCTTGGAGGACAGGCGGCTCTACGAGCAGTACTTC

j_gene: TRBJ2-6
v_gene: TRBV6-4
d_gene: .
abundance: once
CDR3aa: CASSTQGGANVLTF
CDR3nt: TGTGCCAGCAGCACACAGGGAGGGGCCAACGTCCTGACTTTC

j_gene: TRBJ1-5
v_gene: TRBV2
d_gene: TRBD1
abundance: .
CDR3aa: CASTGQVLEQPQHF
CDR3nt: TGTGCCAGCACCGGACAGGTTCTGGAGCAGCCCCAGCATTTT

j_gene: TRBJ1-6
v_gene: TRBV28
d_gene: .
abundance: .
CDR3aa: CASSPSGESYNSPLHF
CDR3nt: TGTGCCAGCAGTCCCTCCGGGGAGTCCTATAATTCACCCCTCCACTTT

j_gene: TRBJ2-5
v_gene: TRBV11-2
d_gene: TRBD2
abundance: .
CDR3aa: CASTRGGAGQETQYF
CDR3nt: TGTGCCAGCACCCGGGGGGGGGCGGGGCAAGAGACCCAGTACTTC

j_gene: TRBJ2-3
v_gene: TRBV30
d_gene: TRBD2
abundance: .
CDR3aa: CAWSVAGGTDTQYF
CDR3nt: TGTGCCTGGAGTGTAGCGGGGGGCACAGATACGCAGTATTTT

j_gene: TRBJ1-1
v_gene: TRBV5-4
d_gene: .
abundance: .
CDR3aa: CASSVPPFRGDTEAFF
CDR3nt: TGTGCCAGCAGCGTCCCGCCCTTCCGGGGGGACACTGAAGCTTTCTTT

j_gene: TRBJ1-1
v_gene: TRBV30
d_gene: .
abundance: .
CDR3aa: CAWSVGGGGTEAFF
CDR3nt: TGTGCCTGGAGTGTAGGGGGGGGAGGTACTGAAGCTTTCTTT

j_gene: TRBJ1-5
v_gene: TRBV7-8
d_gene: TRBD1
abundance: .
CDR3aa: CASSKTGESNQPQHF
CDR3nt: TGTGCCAGCAGCAAAACAGGGGAGAGCAATCAGCCCCAGCATTTT

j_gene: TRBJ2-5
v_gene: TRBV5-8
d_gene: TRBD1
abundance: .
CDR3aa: CASSPPMTGIGTQYF
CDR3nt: TGTGCCAGCAGCCCACCGATGACAGGGATCGGGACCCAGTACTTC

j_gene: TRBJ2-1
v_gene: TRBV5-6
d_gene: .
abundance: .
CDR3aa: CASSSQYNEQFF
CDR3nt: TGTGCCAGCAGCTCCCAATACAATGAGCAGTTCTTC

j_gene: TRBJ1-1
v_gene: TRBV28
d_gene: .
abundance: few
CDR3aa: CASSFPPVENTEAFF
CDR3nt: TGTGCCAGCAGTTTCCCCCCAGTTGAGAACACTGAAGCTTTCTTT

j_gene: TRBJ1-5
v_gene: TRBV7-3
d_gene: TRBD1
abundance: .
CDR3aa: CASSLDRGALSRQPQHF
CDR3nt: TGTGCCAGCAGCTTAGACAGGGGGGCCCTAAGTAGACAGCCCCAGCATTTT